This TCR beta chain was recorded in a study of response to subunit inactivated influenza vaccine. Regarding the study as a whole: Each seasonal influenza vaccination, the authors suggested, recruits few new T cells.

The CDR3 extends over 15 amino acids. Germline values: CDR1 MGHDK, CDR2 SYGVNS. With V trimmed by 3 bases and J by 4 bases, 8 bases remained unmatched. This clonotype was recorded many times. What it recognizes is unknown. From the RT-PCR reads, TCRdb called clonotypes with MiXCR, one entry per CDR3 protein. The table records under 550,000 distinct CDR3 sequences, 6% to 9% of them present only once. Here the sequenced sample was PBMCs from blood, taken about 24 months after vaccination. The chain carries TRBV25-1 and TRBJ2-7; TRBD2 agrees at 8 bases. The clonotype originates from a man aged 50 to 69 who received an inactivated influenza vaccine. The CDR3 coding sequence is TGTGCCAGCAGTGATGCGGGAGGCCCCTTTTACGAGCAGTACTTC. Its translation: CASSDAGGPFYEQYF.